This T cell receptor (beta chain) was sequenced for a study of shared clonotypes between healthy human individuals. The study, taken as a whole, reports: Estimated richness values were generally larger in naive subsets than in memory subsets. Among non-shared clonotypes, generation probabilities were lower than among those shared by all four donors.

For this clone: What it binds is not known.

A roughly 200 ng quantity of DNA, around 30,000 T cell genomes, went into the sorted-subset replicate PCRs. Sequenced by immunoSEQ multiplex PCR; TCRdb stores in-frame clones only, minus some. The sample contains some 2,400,000 clones, approximately 94% of which appear only once. V dropped 2 bases and J dropped 0 bases, with 8 bases sitting between them. Germline V CDR1 and CDR2: GTSNPN, SVGIG (reference sequence). The CDR3 consists of 14 residues. The TCR was taken from a man aged 18 to 30 in good health. The V gene is TRBV30, the J gene TRBJ1-3; D call uncertain. Sequencing was done on a sample of naive CD4+ T cells sorted from blood. Sample subset: CD45RA+ positively selected. The CDR3 DNA reads as TGTGCCTGGAGTCCCGACTACTCTGGAAACACCATATATTTT. Residues: CAWSPDYSGNTIYF.